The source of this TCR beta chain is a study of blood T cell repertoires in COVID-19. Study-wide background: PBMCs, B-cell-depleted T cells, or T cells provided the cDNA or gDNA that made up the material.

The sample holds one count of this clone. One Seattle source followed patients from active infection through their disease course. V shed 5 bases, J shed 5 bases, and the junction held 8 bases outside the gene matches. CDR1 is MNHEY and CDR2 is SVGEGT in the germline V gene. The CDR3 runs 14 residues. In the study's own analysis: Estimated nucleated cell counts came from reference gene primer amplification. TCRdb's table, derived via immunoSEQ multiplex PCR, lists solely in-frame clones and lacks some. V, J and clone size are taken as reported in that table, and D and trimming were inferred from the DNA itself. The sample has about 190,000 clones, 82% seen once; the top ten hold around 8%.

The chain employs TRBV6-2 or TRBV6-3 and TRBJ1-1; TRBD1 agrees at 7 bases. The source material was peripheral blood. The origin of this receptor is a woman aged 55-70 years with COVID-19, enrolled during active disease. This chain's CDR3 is CASSTSGGRTEAFF. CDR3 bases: TGTGCCAGCAGTACCTCAGGGGGGCGGACTGAAGCTTTCTTT.